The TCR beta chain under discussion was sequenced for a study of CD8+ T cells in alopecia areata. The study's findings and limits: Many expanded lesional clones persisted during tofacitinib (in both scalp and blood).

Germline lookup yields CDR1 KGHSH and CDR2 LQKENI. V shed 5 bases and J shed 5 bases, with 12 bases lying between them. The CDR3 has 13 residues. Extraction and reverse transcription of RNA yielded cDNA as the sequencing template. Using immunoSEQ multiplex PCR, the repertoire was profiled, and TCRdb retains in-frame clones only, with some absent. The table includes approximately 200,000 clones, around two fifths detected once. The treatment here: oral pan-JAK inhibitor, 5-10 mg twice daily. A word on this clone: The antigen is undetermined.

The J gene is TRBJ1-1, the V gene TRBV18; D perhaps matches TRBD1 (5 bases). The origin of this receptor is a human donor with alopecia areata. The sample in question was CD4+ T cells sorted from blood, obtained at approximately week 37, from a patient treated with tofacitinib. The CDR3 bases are TGTGCCAGCTCATCCAGGGAAGAGACTGAAGCTTTCTTT. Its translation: CASSSREETEAFF.